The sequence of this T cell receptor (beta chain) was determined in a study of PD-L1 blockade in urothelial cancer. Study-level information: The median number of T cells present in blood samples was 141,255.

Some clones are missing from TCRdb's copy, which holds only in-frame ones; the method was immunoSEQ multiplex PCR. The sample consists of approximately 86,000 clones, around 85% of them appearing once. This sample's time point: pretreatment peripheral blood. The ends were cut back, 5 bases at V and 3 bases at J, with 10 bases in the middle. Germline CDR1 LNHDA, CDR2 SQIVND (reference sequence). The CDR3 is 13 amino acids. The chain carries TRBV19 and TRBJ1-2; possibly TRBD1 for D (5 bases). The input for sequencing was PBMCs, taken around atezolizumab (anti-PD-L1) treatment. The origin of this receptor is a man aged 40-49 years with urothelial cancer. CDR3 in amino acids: CASSQGFYYGYTF. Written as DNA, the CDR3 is TGTGCCAGTAGTCAGGGTTTCTACTATGGCTACACCTTC.